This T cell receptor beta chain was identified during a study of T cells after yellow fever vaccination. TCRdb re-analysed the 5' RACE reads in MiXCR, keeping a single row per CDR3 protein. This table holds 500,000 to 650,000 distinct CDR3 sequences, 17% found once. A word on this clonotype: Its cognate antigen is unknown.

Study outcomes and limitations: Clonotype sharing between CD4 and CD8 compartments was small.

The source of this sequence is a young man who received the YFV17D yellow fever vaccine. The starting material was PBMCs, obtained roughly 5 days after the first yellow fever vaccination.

The CDR3 DNA reads as TGTGCCAGCAGCGGGCTAGCGGGGGCGAATGAGCAGTTCTTC. Protein product: CASSGLAGANEQFF. This chain links TRBV4-2 with TRBJ2-1; 10 bases match TRBD2. The CDR3 sequence is 14 residues long. V lost 5 bases and J lost 7; bases outside the gene matches: 5. CDR1 is LGHNA and CDR2 is YNFKEQ in the germline V gene.